This entry features one T cell receptor beta chain sequence. The CDR3 spans 16 residues. Germline V CDR1 and CDR2: KGHSH, LQKENI. V shed 1 base, J shed 4 bases, and the junction held 3 bases outside the gene matches. This record belongs to a study of blood T cell repertoires in COVID-19. Assay: immunoSEQ multiplex PCR; the TCRdb copy retains only in-frame clones and omits some. The sample includes fewer than 400,000 clones, roughly 89% of them seen just once. The gene calls are TRBV18 and TRBJ2-2; 10 bases agree with TRBD1. The clonotype was recovered from a woman aged 25 to 39 with COVID-19, enrolled during active disease. Source material: peripheral blood. CDR3 nucleotides: TGTGCCAGCTCACCACGGACAGGGGGGAGCACCGGGGAGCTGTTTTTT. This gives the protein CASSPRTGGSTGELFF. The full variable domain, completed using reference TRBV18 and TRBJ2-2, is NAGVMQNPRHLVRRRGQEARLRCSPMKGHSHVYWYRQLPEEGLKFMVYLQKENIIDESGMPKERFSAEFPKEGPSILRIQQVVRGDSAAYFCASSPRTGGSTGELFFGEGSRLTVL.